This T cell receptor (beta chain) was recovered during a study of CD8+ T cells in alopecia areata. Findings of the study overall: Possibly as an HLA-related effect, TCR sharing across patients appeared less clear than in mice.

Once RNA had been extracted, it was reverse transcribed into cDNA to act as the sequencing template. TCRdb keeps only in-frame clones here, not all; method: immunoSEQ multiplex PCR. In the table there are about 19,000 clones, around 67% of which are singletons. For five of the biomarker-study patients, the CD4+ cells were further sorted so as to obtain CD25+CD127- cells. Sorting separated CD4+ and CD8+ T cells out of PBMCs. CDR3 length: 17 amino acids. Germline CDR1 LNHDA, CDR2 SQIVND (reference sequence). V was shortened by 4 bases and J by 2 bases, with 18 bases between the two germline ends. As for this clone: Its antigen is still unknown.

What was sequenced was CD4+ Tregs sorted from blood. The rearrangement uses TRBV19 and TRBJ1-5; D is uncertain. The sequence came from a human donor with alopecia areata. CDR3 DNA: TGTGCCAGTAGTAAAGTCGGACCGATTGGCGGCAATCAGCCCCAGCATTTT. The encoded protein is CASSKVGPIGGNQPQHF.